A single sample is the source of the 27 T cell receptor beta chains below, sequenced in a study of tumor-infiltrating lymphocytes in primary liver carcinoma. The study co-extracted DNA and RNA from around 20-30 mg of unsorted bulk tissue. The input was approximately 500 ng total RNA; TCR beta cDNA was made from it with a constant-region primer. Three nested multiplex PCR rounds of slightly modified ARM-PCR generated TCR beta libraries. The opening two PCR rounds, 10 cycles each, paired TRBV1-TRBV30 forward primers with a C-beta reverse primer. Via MiXCR, TCRdb re-called the multiplex PCR reads, giving one row per CDR3 protein. This sample has tens of thousands of distinct CDR3 sequences, with 65% to 75% found just once. What was sequenced was tumor-adjacent normal liver tissue. The receptor source for this set is a man aged 35 to 55 with primary liver carcinoma and hepatitis B virus infection.

This clonotype was detected only a few times. At one boundary the junction diverges from the germline segment, which might be a read error. The rearrangement links TRBV6-5 to TRBJ2-6, with D possibly matching TRBD1 (5 bases). Germline-derived CDR1 and CDR2 are MNHEY and SVGAGI. The CDR3 sequence is 19 residues long. CDR3 sequence: CASSRPWAGPLSGANVLTF. The DNA for the CDR3 is TGCGCCAGCAGCCGACCCTGGGCAGGGCCCTTATCTGGGGCCAACGTCCTGACTTTC.

Points on this clonotype: Germline is not matched at one junction end, which may reflect a read error. The chain combines TRBV4-3 with TRBJ2-7; 9 bases are a match to TRBD2. This CDR3 is 16 amino acids long. Germline CDR1 LGHNA, CDR2 YSLEER. CDR3 residues: CTSGQAIAGATYEQYF. The CDR3 DNA reads TGCACCAGTGGCCAAGCCATAGCGGGAGCGACCTACGAGCAGTACTTC.

This clonotype has only a few counts. It may be a read error: a sequence one base away is much more abundant. The V and J genes are TRBV12-3 or TRBV12-4 and TRBJ2-4; TRBD2 matches 8 bases. The CDR3 has 19 amino acids. The CDR3 DNA reads TGTGTCAGCAGTTCTGAGGGCTTAGCGGGAATGGGGGGGATAAACATTCAGTACTTC. Residues: CVSSSEGLAGMGGINIQYF.

The J gene is TRBJ2-1, the V gene TRBV6-5, with a possible D match to TRBD1 (5 bases). This CDR3 is built from 13 residues. Germline CDR1 and CDR2: MNHEY and SVGAGI. The V end was cut by 7 bases, the J end by 13 bases, with 20 bases between. This CDR3 reads CASMLGAYIDQFF. CDR3 sequence (DNA): TGTGCCAGCATGTTAGGGGCTTACATTGACCAGTTCTTC.

This clonotype was observed a few times. A much larger clone sits a single nucleotide away, making a read error possible. The rearrangement joins TRBV29-1 to TRBJ2-1; TRBD2 might be the D (6 bases). CDR1 and CDR2 (germline): SQVTM, ANQGSEA. V lost 7 bases to trimming and J lost 8 bases, with 18 bases between them. The CDR3 is made up of 13 amino acids. The CDR3 nucleotides are TGCAGCGGGACTAACGGGAAGCTCTATGAGCAGTTCTTC. Its translation is CSGTNGKLYEQFF.

The chain is built from TRBV2 and TRBJ1-2, with D maybe TRBD1 (5 bases). Per germline, CDR1 SNHLY and CDR2 FYNNEI. V lost 6 bases and J 4 bases, leaving 15 bases between the germline ends. This CDR3 has 14 residues. CDR3 DNA: TGTGCCAGCAGACCCGGGGGAGGAGGCTATGGCTACACCTTC. Translated, it gives CASRPGGGGYGYTF. Together with reference TRBV2 and TRBJ1-2, the CDR3 gives the full variable domain: EPEVTQTPSHQVTQMGQEVILRCVPISNHLYFYWYRQILGQKVEFLVSFYNNEISEKSEIFDDQFSVERPDGSNFTLKIRSTKLEDSAMYFCASRPGGGGYGYTFGSGTRLTVV.

Regarding this clonotype: A read error may produce the germline difference seen at one junction end. This chain links TRBV11-2 with TRBJ2-1; possibly TRBD2 for D (6 bases). The CDR3 is 12 residues long. The germline V gene encodes CDR1 SGHAT and CDR2 FQNNGV. CDR3 nucleotides: TGTGCCAGCTGCTTAAGCCTAGCGGAGCAGTTCTTC. Residues: CASCLSLAEQFF.

A remark on this clonotype: No conserved phenylalanine or tryptophan ends this CDR3, so it is likely a read error. J is TRBJ2-1 and V is TRBV12-3 or TRBV12-4, with 9 bases that match TRBD2. The CDR3 is 15 residues long. The CDR3 bases are TGTACCAGCAGCGGGGGGAGGTCCCACTACAATGTGCAGTTCATC. It encodes CTSSGGRSHYNVQFI.

A note on this clonotype: One end of the junction is discordant with germline, which a read error may explain. The rearrangement joins TRBV6-6 to TRBJ2-1; D is perhaps TRBD1 (6 bases). The CDR3 loop spans 17 amino acids. Looked up from germline, CDR1 is MNHNY and CDR2 is SVGAGI (reference sequence). The CDR3 loop is CSSSAPLGASESNEQFF. The DNA for the CDR3 is TGTTCCAGCAGTGCCCCGTTGGGGGCGTCAGAATCCAATGAGCAGTTCTTC.

Remarks on this clonotype: The CDR3 does not end in the conserved phenylalanine or tryptophan, so this is likely a read error. The chain uses TRBV6-5 and TRBJ2-7; 7 nucleotides align to TRBD1. Germline assignment: CDR1 MNHEY and CDR2 SVGAGI. This CDR3 region has 16 residues. Here the CDR3 reads CVSRPGQAVSFYEQYL. The CDR3 coding sequence is TGTGTCAGCAGGCCCGGACAGGCAGTATCCTTTTACGAGCAGTACTTA.

On this clonotype itself: The junction does not match germline at one end; this may be a read error. The CDR3 DNA reads TGCACCAGTCGTCCAAACACCGGGGAGCTGTTTTTT. Encoded protein: CTSRPNTGELFF. V gene TRBV10-1 combines with J gene TRBJ2-2, with D unclear. Germline V gene lookup returns CDR1 WNHNN and CDR2 SYGVQD (reference sequence). The CDR3 runs to 12 residues.

This clonotype was recorded once. A junction boundary mismatches the germline segment, possibly from a read error. This chain connects TRBV12-3 or TRBV12-4 to TRBJ2-1; D uncertain. The CDR3 covers 12 residues. The CDR3 DNA is TGTGCCAGTAGTTTGGTCGGCTGGAAGCAGTTCTTC. Amino acids: CASSLVGWKQFF.

The chain uses TRBV6-1 and TRBJ2-3; no firm D call. CDR3 length: 12 residues. Germline CDR1 is MNHNS and CDR2 is SASEGT. The CDR3 sequence: CARKPSTDTQYF. DNA of the CDR3: TGTGCTAGGAAGCCCAGCACAGATACGCAGTATTTT.

Comments on this clonotype: Germline and junction disagree at one end, which may indicate a read error. CDR3 nucleotides: TGTGCCAGCAGTTCCGTCACGGGGACCAACGTCGTGACTTTC. The encoded protein is CASSSVTGTNVVTF. This chain joins TRBV6-5 and TRBJ2-6; TRBD1 or TRBD2 may be the D gene (5 bases each). CDR3 size: 14 residues. CDR1 and CDR2 from the germline V gene are MNHEY and SVGAGI.

The genes are TRBV5-1 and TRBJ2-1; D possibly corresponds to TRBD1 (5 bases). The CDR3 length is 16 residues. Trimming left V 0 bases short and J 6 bases short, with 16 bases between. From germline, CDR1 is SGHRS and CDR2 YFSETQ. CDR3 DNA: TGCGCCAGCAGCTTGGTACATGGGGCGCGAGGCAATGAGCAGTTCTTC. Protein: CASSLVHGARGNEQFF.

Regarding this clonotype: The junction does not match germline at one end; this may be a read error. This rearrangement joins TRBV29-1 to TRBJ2-3; 9 positions agree with TRBD1. CDR3 length: 16 residues. Germline V gene lookup returns CDR1 SQVTM and CDR2 ANQGSEA. CDR3 in DNA: TGCAGCATTGTAGCCCCAGACAGGGGGACCACAGACACGCAGTATTTT. Translation gives CSIVAPDRGTTDTQYF.

In its sample, this clonotype was seen many times. The V gene is TRBV13, the J gene TRBJ1-1, with TRBD1 matching over 11 bases. The germline V gene has CDR1 PRHDT and CDR2 FYEKMQ (reference sequence). This CDR3 contains 14 residues. The V segment lost 5 bases and the J segment 5 bases; nucleotides outside the gene matches: 4. This CDR3 reads CASSAGTGGTEAFF. The CDR3 coding sequence is TGTGCCAGCAGCGCAGGGACAGGGGGGACTGAAGCTTTCTTT.

This chain links TRBV6-1 with TRBJ1-5; D remains unclear. The CDR3 spans 14 residues. Germline V gene sequence: CDR1 MNHNS, CDR2 SASEGT. Trimming removed 1 base at V and 5 bases at J, with 9 bases between. CDR3 region: CASSEGGNDQPQHF. The CDR3, as DNA: TGTGCCAGCAGTGAAGGGGGAAATGATCAGCCCCAGCATTTT.

Comment on this clonotype: The conserved closing phenylalanine or tryptophan is absent in this CDR3, likely reflecting a read error. V gene TRBV4-2 combines with J gene TRBJ2-7; TRBD1 matches at 8 bases. CDR3 length: 16 residues. Germline CDR1 and CDR2: LGHNA and YNFKEQ. The chain's CDR3 is CVSSLGGRGHIYEQYS. In nucleotides, the CDR3 is TGTGTCAGCAGCCTTGGGGGCAGGGGGCATATCTACGAGCAGTACTCC.

This clonotype was observed a few times. The V call is TRBV5-1, the J call TRBJ2-7, with D perhaps TRBD1 (6 bases). This CDR3 is built from 14 residues. Germline V gene data show CDR1 as SGHRS and CDR2 as YFSETQ. Trimming cost V 4 bases and J 1 base, with 12 bases left between them. CDR3 loop: CASSTSGQSYEQYF. CDR3 DNA sequence: TGCGCCAGCAGCACATCTGGACAGTCCTACGAGCAGTACTTC.

As for this clonotype: The germline gene is not matched at one end of the junction; a read error may be the cause. CDR3: CASSHQGYTGELSF. The CDR3 DNA follows: TGTGCCAGCAGTCACCAGGGGTACACCGGGGAGCTGTCTTTT. This chain joins TRBV6-6 and TRBJ2-2; D might be TRBD1 (6 bases). This CDR3 is 14 amino acids long. The germline gives CDR1 MNHNY, CDR2 SVGAGI (reference sequence).

The chain is built from TRBV6-6 and TRBJ2-5, with 14 bases matching TRBD2. V was pared by 6 bases and J by 4 bases, with 19 bases of the junction left unmatched. Looked up from germline, CDR1 is MNHNY and CDR2 is SVGAGI (reference sequence). CDR3 size: 20 residues. The CDR3 bases are TGTGCCAGCAGCCAATGGGGTTTACTGACTAGCGGGAGGGCCGTAGAGACCCAGTACTTC. Translating gives CASSQWGLLTSGRAVETQYF.

A word on this clonotype: Relative to the germline gene, one junction end is altered; a read error may explain this. This chain connects TRBV6-6 to TRBJ2-1; TRBD1 might be the D (5 bases). From germline, CDR1 is MNHNY and CDR2 SVGAGI (reference sequence). This CDR3 contains 15 residues. The CDR3 DNA reads as TGTGTCAGCAGTTCCGCGACAGAGTTTCCCAATGAGCAGTTCTTC. Its translation is CVSSSATEFPNEQFF.

Turning to this clonotype: A read error may account for a junction end that differs from germline. The CDR3 here is CASTWDRRAFF. The CDR3 region has the DNA TGCGCCAGCACCTGGGACAGACGGGCTTTCTTT. The rearrangement joins TRBV11-2 to TRBJ1-1; 7 bases match TRBD1. The CDR3 is 11 residues long. The germline gives CDR1 SGHAT, CDR2 FQNNGV.

The V and J genes are TRBV4-3 and TRBJ1-3; D ambiguous. Trimming shortened V by 6 bases and J by 3 bases, and 12 bases separated the two germline ends. The CDR3 has 14 residues. CDR1 is LGHNA and CDR2 is YSLEER in the germline V gene. Here the CDR3 reads CASSQSAFGNTIYF. In DNA form, the CDR3 reads TGCGCCAGCAGTCAATCAGCCTTTGGAAACACCATATATTTT.

The chain carries TRBV19 and TRBJ2-3; tentatively, D is TRBD1 (6 bases). The CDR3 extends over 15 amino acids. The ends were cut back, 1 base at V and 5 bases at J, with 13 bases in the middle. Germline values: CDR1 LNHDA, CDR2 SQIVND (reference sequence). CDR3 coding DNA: TGTGCCAGTAGTATAGTGGCCCAACAGGGAGATACGCAGTATTTT. It specifies CASSIVAQQGDTQYF. The full variable domain, its missing parts supplied by reference TRBV19 and TRBJ2-3, is DGGITQSPKYLFRKEGQNVTLSCEQNLNHDAMYWYRQDPGQGLRLIYYSQIVNDFQKGDIAEGYSVSREKKESFPLTVTSAQKNPTAFYLCASSIVAQQGDTQYFGPGTRLTVL.

The table lists this clonotype with a count of one. The junction does not match germline at one end; this may be a read error. The V gene is TRBV11-2, the J gene TRBJ2-1; D remains ambiguous. Germline V lookup: CDR1 SGHAT, CDR2 FQNNGV. The CDR3 runs 16 residues. The DNA of the CDR3 is TGTGGCAGCAGCCCAGTAGACGGGCCAGTCTACAATGAGCAATTCTTC. This translates into CGSSPVDGPVYNEQFF.